The entry below describes one T cell receptor beta chain. The antigen it binds to is not known. No per-base quality is available; no much larger clone lies one base away. CD8 naive samples were obtained by positive selection for CCR7 among CD45RO-negative cells, yielding a CD45RA+CCR7+ population from which TemRA cells were excluded. Donors were healthy HIV-negative adults with no recently reported acute infections or vaccinations. Only Caucasian adults living in Nashville, Tennessee, USA were represented among the donors. Blood was collected by leukapheresis, and PBMCs were isolated by Ficoll-Histopaque density gradient centrifugation and then cryopreserved in liquid nitrogen vapor phase. Purity and quantity of every magnetically sorted T cell population were checked by analytical flow cytometry. Each sorted fraction had its genomic DNA isolated and then quantified by UV absorbance on a Nanodrop 2000c.

The data are from a study of shared clonotypes between healthy human individuals (dated by TCRdb to the early 2020s). Some background on the complete study: The cohort included three men and a couple of women between 18 and 49 years of age. For each donor, three plates each were used for CD4 naive and CD4 memory, two plates were used for CD8 naive, and one plate was used for CD8 memory. Different laboratories and diverse techniques were used to prepare libraries and sequence TCR repertoires, to increase sequencing depth and limit assay-specific biases. The study deeply sequenced blood TCR repertoires of several healthy adults to estimate repertoire size and the extent of clonotype sharing between individuals. Leukapheresis yielded between about 0.94 and 9.5 billion PBMCs per donor.

TCR CDR3 regions were amplified from genomic DNA by multiplex PCR using the deep immunoSEQ assay. For each cell subset, the extracted genomic DNA was distributed evenly across all wells of several immunoSEQ 96-well plates, and each plate served as one replicate. For sorted subsets, each replicate PCR was loaded with 200 ng genomic DNA, equivalent to about 30,000 T cell genomes. The purified libraries were quantified using a Qubit 3.0 fluorometer, sized with a Bioanalyzer 2100, and then quantified again using the KAPA Library Quantification kit. Every immunoSEQ 96-well plate was sequenced on a dedicated single-read 150-cycle Illumina NextSeq 550 flow cell. Under the source paper's analysis protocol: The immunoSEQ output contained only junctional sequences without quality scores, so filtering could not match that applied to full-length reads. Sequences were annotated with PyIR, a Python wrapper for IgBLAST v1.9, using IMGT germline references to assign V/J genes and CDR3. Any read was removed if the V/J assignment was weak (E-value above 1e-6), the CDR3 was missing, or the read contained stop codons, out-of-frame junctions, or ambiguous translated residues. V3J clonotypes were defined as sequences sharing the same inferred V gene, J gene, and CDR3 amino acid sequence. To compute the percentage overlap between repertoires, the number of shared unique clonotypes was divided by the size of the smaller repertoire. Richness of each repertoire was evaluated using RTK rarefaction, the Chao1 estimator, and Recon v2.1 estimates of unobserved clonotypes. OLGA was used to compute generation probabilities for all TCRbeta clonotypes that the gDNA method yielded from several donors. What TCRdb holds here is the immuneACCESS table cut down to in-frame rearrangements. Part of the clones is not present; checked against another copy, under half of the missing clones reflect an unresolved V gene, and the others are unexplained. V and J calls and clone size come straight from that table; D and trimming were deduced from the DNA. The sample table lists approximately 2,200,000 clones, around 93% of them with a count of one. Of the sample, around 1.7% is held by the ten largest clones.

V is clipped by 3 bases and J by 1 base, and the sequence between their germline boundaries is 7 bases long. The CDR3 measures 12 amino acids from cysteine to phenylalanine. Kept here is only the CDR3 DNA, which spans 36 bases and is read in frame from base 1. The germline V gene (reference sequence) supplies CDR1 GTSNPN and CDR2 SVGIG. The paper's findings and limits, for the study overall: Rarefaction of sorted-subset datasets indicated incomplete sequencing despite the large sequencing depth. Pairwise subsampling led to the expectation that sequencing depth would affect the degree of clonotype sharing among donors. Estimated clonotype richness was generally larger for naive than for memory subsets. The small number of donors limited the genetic and exposure-history diversity represented. When four donors were compared, the shared fraction of clonotypes was about 5% for naive CD4, about 4% for naive CD8, 2% to 2.5% for memory CD4, and roughly 0.4% for memory CD8. Only blood was sampled, and tissue TCR repertoires likely differ from those in blood. Compared with non-shared clonotypes, the clonotypes found in all four sorted-subset donors had higher generation probabilities.

This sequence was found in a man in his late teens or twenties in good health. Some clones in this sample may be carry-over from other donors' samples. Sample: naive CD8+ T cells from PBMCs. Read against the paper, the sample's cell subset or site label means: CD45RA+CCR7+. The chain uses TRBV30 and TRBJ2-7, with the D gene not confidently named. The DNA sequence is as follows: TGTGCCTGGAGCCTGACATCCTACGAGCAGTACTTC. Its product reads: CAWSLTSYEQYF.